The 25 T cell receptor beta chains in this list originate from one sample, sequenced in a study of a mutant IDH1 vaccine in newly diagnosed glioma. Assay: immunoSEQ multiplex PCR; the TCRdb copy retains only in-frame clones and omits some. This sample carries just under 70,000 clones, 80% to 85% of them seen once, and the ten largest clones take approximately 12%. The time point: week 35, safety follow-up. One vaccine dose held 300 ug of mutant IDH1 20-mer peptide and came with topical imiquimod. The antigens of these receptors remain unknown. The source material was PBMCs, sampled from a glioma patient whose treatment included an IDH1 peptide vaccine. The receptors originated from a man aged 18 to 29 with glioma.

This sequence joins TRBV5-1 and TRBJ2-5; D is unresolved. CDR1 is SGHRS, CDR2 YFSETQ, per germline. The germline V and J ends were trimmed by 7 bases and 3 bases, with 16 bases remaining between them. CDR3 length: 14 residues. CDR3 sequence: CASRLSGPEETQYF. The CDR3 DNA reads TGCGCCAGCCGCCTATCAGGCCCGGAAGAGACCCAGTACTTC.

V usage is TRBV6-6 and J usage is TRBJ2-7, with 9 bases lining up with TRBD1. V lost 8 bases to trimming and J lost 5 bases; unmatched junction nucleotides: 7. Germline V gene data show CDR1 as MNHNY and CDR2 as SVGAGI (reference sequence). The CDR3 totals 13 residues. This CDR3 reads CASRGQGLNEQYF. In DNA, the CDR3 is TGTGCCAGCCGGGGACAGGGTTTAAACGAGCAGTACTTC.

The V call is TRBV7-2, the J call TRBJ2-3; 9 bases agree with TRBD1. Germline trimming cut 8 bases from V and 2 bases from J; bases unmatched to any gene: 5. Germline V CDR1 and CDR2: SGHTA, FQGNSA. The CDR3 runs to 14 residues. The CDR3 DNA reads as TGTGCCAGCGGGGGGACAGGGATCACAGATACGCAGTATTTT. Translating it yields CASGGTGITDTQYF.

The chain is built from TRBV11-3 and TRBJ1-3; D call uncertain. This CDR3 is built from 15 residues. Germline-derived CDR1 and CDR2 are SGHNT and YENEEA. With 3 bases removed from V and 0 bases from J, the gap between germline ends came to 9 bases. The CDR3 sequence: CASSLGQSSGNTIYF. Here the CDR3 DNA reads TGTGCCAGCAGCTTGGGTCAGAGCTCTGGAAACACCATATATTTT.

The chain combines TRBV4-1 with TRBJ1-4; 12 bases line up with TRBD1. This CDR3 has 19 amino acids. With V trimmed by 3 bases and J by 7 bases, 15 bases remained unmatched. Per germline, CDR1 MGHRA and CDR2 YSYEKL. In DNA, the CDR3 is TGCGCCAGCAGCCACCGATCGGGGGACAGGGGGCGTGGAGGTGAAAAACTGTTTTTT. Its translation is CASSHRSGDRGRGGEKLFF.

The chain carries TRBV19 and TRBJ2-1, with 9 bases matching TRBD1. CDR1 is LNHDA, CDR2 SQIVND, per germline (reference sequence). V shed 6 bases, J shed 0 bases, and the junction held 0 bases outside the gene matches. CDR3 length: 14 residues. The CDR3 here is CASRGQGSYNEQFF. The DNA for the CDR3 is TGTGCCAGTAGGGGACAGGGCTCCTACAATGAGCAGTTCTTC.

V usage is TRBV7-9 and J usage is TRBJ2-7; D is uncertain. Trimming pared 5 bases from V and 1 base from J, leaving 9 bases between. The CDR3 totals 13 residues. The germline gives CDR1 SEHNR, CDR2 FQNEAQ (reference sequence). CDR3 region: CASSLPDSYEQYF. The CDR3, as DNA: TGTGCCAGCAGCCTGCCAGATTCCTACGAGCAGTACTTC.

V and J are TRBV30 and TRBJ2-3; D gene uncertain. The V gene's germline CDR1 is GTSNPN and CDR2 SVGIG (reference sequence). Deletions cut 4 bases from V and 6 bases from J, with 14 bases between. The CDR3 runs to 13 residues. CDR3 DNA sequence: TGTGCCTGGAAAGGCGGAAGAGCGGATACGCAGTATTTT. Residues: CAWKGGRADTQYF.

V gene TRBV15 combines with J gene TRBJ1-1; the D gene is possibly TRBD1 (5 bases). Germline-derived CDR1 and CDR2 are LNHNV and YYDKDF (reference sequence). The CDR3 extends over 15 amino acids. V lost 5 bases and J 3 bases, leaving 16 bases between the germline ends. Here the CDR3 DNA reads TGTGCCACCAGCGGAGGGGTGGGGCAGGACACTGAAGCTTTCTTT. This codes for CATSGGVGQDTEAFF. Full variable domain (remainder filled in from reference TRBV15 and TRBJ1-1): DAMVIQNPRYQVTQFGKPVTLSCSQTLNHNVMYWYQQKSSQAPKLLFHYYDKDFNNEADTPDNFQSRRPNTSFCFLDIRSPGLGDTAMYLCATSGGVGQDTEAFFGQGTRLTVV.

This clone was detected a few times. V gene TRBV4-1 combines with J gene TRBJ1-1; TRBD1 might be the D (5 bases). Trimming removed 4 bases at V and 0 bases at J, with 18 bases between. CDR1 MGHRA and CDR2 YSYEKL come from the germline V gene. This CDR3 region has 17 residues. The CDR3 protein is CASSRNLRQLMNTEAFF. The DNA of the CDR3 is TGCGCCAGCAGCCGGAACCTTAGACAGCTAATGAACACTGAAGCTTTCTTT.

The V call is TRBV25-1, the J call TRBJ2-1; 11 bases are shared with TRBD1. Germline values: CDR1 MGHDK, CDR2 SYGVNS. V gave up 6 bases and J gave up 8 bases; unmatched junction bases: 9. The CDR3 has 15 residues. DNA of the CDR3: TGTGCCAGCAGAGCTGGGACAGGGGGTATGGATGAGCAGTTCTTC. This codes for CASRAGTGGMDEQFF. The full variable domain, with the rest looked up from reference TRBV25-1 and TRBJ2-1, is EADIYQTPRYLVIGTGKKITLECSQTMGHDKMYWYQQDPGMELHLIHYSYGVNSTEKGDLSSESTVSRIRTEHFPLTLESARPSHTSQYLCASRAGTGGMDEQFFGPGTRLTVL.

The V gene is TRBV30, the J gene TRBJ1-2, with 7 positions matching TRBD1. The CDR3 extends over 16 amino acids. V gave up 3 bases and J gave up 4 bases; unmatched junction bases: 14. Germline CDR1 is GTSNPN and CDR2 is SVGIG (reference sequence). The CDR3 coding sequence is TGTGCCTGGAGGGCGCCCGGGGGAAACAGGGGCTATGGCTACACCTTC. Residues: CAWRAPGGNRGYGYTF. Full variable domain (outside the CDR3, taken from reference TRBV30 and TRBJ1-2): SQTIHQWPATLVQPVGSPLSLECTVEGTSNPNLYWYRQAAGRGLQLLFYSVGIGQISSEVPQNLSASRPQDRQFILSSKKLLLSDSGFYLCAWRAPGGNRGYGYTFGSGTRLTVV.

V usage is TRBV7-2 and J usage is TRBJ2-7; D gene ambiguous. The CDR3 length is 12 residues. Trimming shortened V by 0 bases and J by 9 bases, and 9 bases separated the two germline ends. Germline loops: CDR1 SGHTA, CDR2 FQGNSA. The CDR3 sequence is CASSLAPQRQYF. CDR3 sequence (DNA): TGTGCCAGCAGCTTAGCTCCACAGAGGCAGTACTTC.

The chain combines TRBV30 with TRBJ2-7; possible D gene TRBD1, 5 bases. The CDR3 loop spans 17 amino acids. Trimming removed 1 base from V and 2 bases from J, with 21 bases in between. The germline gives CDR1 GTSNPN, CDR2 SVGIG (reference sequence). CDR3 in amino acids: CAWSGYSDGDRTYEQYF. CDR3 DNA sequence: TGTGCCTGGAGTGGCTATAGTGATGGAGACAGAACCTACGAGCAGTACTTC.

V gene TRBV2 combines with J gene TRBJ1-2, with a possible D match to TRBD1 (5 bases). The CDR3 spans 15 residues. V lost 6 bases, J lost 0 bases, and 14 bases lay in between. Looked up from germline, CDR1 is SNHLY and CDR2 is FYNNEI. The CDR3 bases are TGTGCCAGCAGAGGAGGGGCCAGAGCTAACTATGGCTACACCTTC. Its protein is CASRGGARANYGYTF.

The chain's CDR3 is CASSPWSRTYAASSGANVLTF. The CDR3 DNA follows: TGTGCCAGCTCACCCTGGAGCAGAACATACGCTGCTAGCTCTGGGGCCAACGTCCTGACTTTC. V and J are TRBV18 and TRBJ2-6; no clear D. The CDR3 loop spans 21 amino acids. V gave up 3 bases and J gave up 0 bases, with 24 bases separating them. Germline V gene sequence: CDR1 KGHSH, CDR2 LQKENI.

The gene calls are TRBV11-3 and TRBJ1-2; possible D gene TRBD1, 5 bases. The germline gives CDR1 SGHNT, CDR2 YENEEA. V gave up 5 bases and J gave up 8 bases, with 18 bases separating them. This CDR3 contains 14 residues. In DNA, the CDR3 is TGTGCCAGCAGCCTTCACGACCAGGGCCGAGGCTACACCTTC. Encoded protein: CASSLHDQGRGYTF.

The chain is built from TRBV5-1 and TRBJ2-1, with 10 bases fitting TRBD2. This CDR3 contains 15 residues. V trimming: 4 bases; J trimming: 9 bases; junction bases outside the gene matches: 10. CDR1 is SGHRS and CDR2 is YFSETQ in the germline V gene. This CDR3 reads CASSLLAGGQGEQFF. CDR3 nucleotide sequence: TGCGCCAGCAGCCTATTAGCGGGAGGTCAAGGTGAGCAGTTCTTC. The variable domain in full, with the rest retrieved from reference TRBV5-1 and TRBJ2-1, is KAGVTQTPRYLIKTRGQQVTLSCSPISGHRSVSWYQQTPGQGLQFLFEYFSETQRNKGNFPGRFSGRQFSNSRSEMNVSTLELGDSALYLCASSLLAGGQGEQFFGPGTRLTVL.

The chain uses TRBV6-5 and TRBJ2-2, with D uncertain. The CDR3 length is 14 residues. The V gene lost 5 bases and the J gene lost 0 bases, with 7 bases spanning the gap. Germline values: CDR1 MNHEY, CDR2 SVGAGI. CDR3 protein: CASSRTANTGELFF. The CDR3 bases are TGTGCCAGCAGTAGAACAGCGAACACCGGGGAGCTGTTTTTT.

The rearrangement links TRBV5-5 to TRBJ1-2; TRBD1 might be the D (6 bases). V lost 4 bases and J 5 bases, leaving 15 bases between the germline ends. Per the germline V gene, CDR1 is SGHKS and CDR2 is YYEKEE (reference sequence). The CDR3 contains 14 residues. The CDR3 coding sequence is TGTGCCAGCAGCAAGGGAGACAGGATATATGGCTACACCTTC. This sequence encodes CASSKGDRIYGYTF.

The V gene is TRBV2, the J gene TRBJ1-5; tentative D call: TRBD1 (5 bases). V dropped 5 bases and J dropped 2 bases, with 13 bases sitting between them. The CDR3 runs 15 residues. CDR1 and CDR2 from the germline V gene are SNHLY and FYNNEI. CDR3 region: CASSFQMGGNQPQHF. In DNA, the CDR3 is TGTGCCAGCAGTTTTCAGATGGGGGGCAATCAGCCCCAGCATTTT.

This sequence joins TRBV28 and TRBJ1-1; a weak D match, TRBD1 (6 bases). Trimming shortened V by 4 bases and J by 4 bases, and 16 bases separated the two germline ends. This CDR3 contains 15 residues. Germline V gene sequence: CDR1 MDHEN, CDR2 SYDVKM. The CDR3, as DNA: TGTGCCAGCAGTTCTTACAGGGCTGGGGGCACTGAAGCTTTCTTT. It encodes CASSSYRAGGTEAFF.

The chain uses TRBV4-2 and TRBJ2-7; unclear D gene. The germline V gene encodes CDR1 LGHNA and CDR2 YNFKEQ. V lost 2 bases and J 6 bases, leaving 5 bases between the germline ends. CDR3 length: 11 residues. The CDR3 coding sequence is TGTGCCAGCAGCCAACTCAGCGAGCAGTACTTC. Encoded protein: CASSQLSEQYF.

This clone occurred once. Here the CDR3 reads CSVEDYYSGESTDTQYF. CDR3 sequence (DNA): TGCAGCGTTGAAGATTATTATAGCGGGGAAAGCACAGATACGCAGTATTTT. This chain links TRBV29-1 with TRBJ2-3, with TRBD2 identical over 8 bases. The CDR3 sequence is 17 residues long. The V gene's germline CDR1 is SQVTM and CDR2 ANQGSEA. V lost 0 bases, J lost 0 bases, and 8 bases stayed unmatched.

The J gene is TRBJ1-3, the V gene TRBV10-3, with D perhaps TRBD1 (5 bases). The V end lost 4 bases, the J end lost 0 bases, and 10 bases lay between the germline ends. This CDR3 has 15 amino acids. Germline CDR1 ENHRY, CDR2 SYGVKD. This CDR3 is CAISGGDGSGNTIYF. Here the CDR3 DNA reads TGTGCCATCAGTGGGGGGGACGGCTCTGGAAACACCATATATTTT.